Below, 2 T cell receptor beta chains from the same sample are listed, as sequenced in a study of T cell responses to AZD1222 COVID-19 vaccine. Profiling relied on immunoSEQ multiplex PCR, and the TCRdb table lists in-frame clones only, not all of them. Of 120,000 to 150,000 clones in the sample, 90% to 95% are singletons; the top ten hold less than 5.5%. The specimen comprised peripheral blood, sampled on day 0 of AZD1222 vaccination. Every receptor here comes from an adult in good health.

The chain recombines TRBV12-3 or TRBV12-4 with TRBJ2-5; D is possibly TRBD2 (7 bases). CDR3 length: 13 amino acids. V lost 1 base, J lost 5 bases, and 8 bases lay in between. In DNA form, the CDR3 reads TGTGCCAGCAGTTTAGAGGGGGGGGAGACCCAGTACTTC. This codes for CASSLEGGETQYF.

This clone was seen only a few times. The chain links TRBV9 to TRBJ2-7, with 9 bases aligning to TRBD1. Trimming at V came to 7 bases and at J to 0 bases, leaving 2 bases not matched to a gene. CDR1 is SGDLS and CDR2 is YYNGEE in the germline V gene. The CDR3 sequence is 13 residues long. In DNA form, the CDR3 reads TGTGCCAGCGGGACAGGGCCCTCCTACGAGCAGTACTTC. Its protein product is CASGTGPSYEQYF.